The clone carrying this T cell receptor beta chain was counted once. The CDR3 has 15 amino acids. These data belong to a study of cytomegalovirus exposure and HLA in healthy donors. Vbeta (60) and Jbeta (13) primers were used in the PCR. Sequencing was performed with immunoSEQ multiplex PCR; in TCRdb, only in-frame clones are kept and a portion is missing. The sample yields tens of thousands of clones, roughly 80% seen once. This rearrangement joins TRBV21-1 to TRBJ2-5; the D call in the table, TRBD1, was not verified against the DNA. TRBV21-1 counts as a pseudogene. This TCR derives from a man between 45 and 60 years old in good health and CMV-seronegative. Sequenced: PBMCs. CDR3 residues: CASSKGRGRRETQYF. In DNA form, the CDR3 reads TGTGCCAGCAGCAAAGGCAGGGGGCGGCGAGAGACCCAGTACTTC.